This T cell receptor beta chain was captured in a study of T cells in Graves' hyperthyroidism and ophthalmopathy. The TCR beta CDR3 regions underwent amplification using RNA transcripts as the source. The HTBI set primed first-round TCR CDR3 RT-PCR. Each CDR3 protein is one row after TCRdb ran MiXCR on the multiplex PCR reads. The table has about 560,000 distinct CDR3 sequences, 46% seen once. V lost 0 bases and J lost 2; bases outside the gene matches: 4. This CDR3 comprises 15 residues. Germline loops: CDR1 DFQATT, CDR2 SNEGSKA (reference sequence). This clonotype has only a few counts. The sequencing sample was made of peripheral blood or thyroid tissue (not recorded which). This sequence originates from a woman between 18 and 29 years old with Graves' hyperthyroidism. This chain links TRBV20-1 with TRBJ2-7; 10 bases map to TRBD2. The chain's CDR3 is CSARDPGLAPYEQYF. Here the CDR3 DNA reads TGCAGTGCTAGAGATCCGGGACTAGCGCCCTACGAGCAGTACTTC.